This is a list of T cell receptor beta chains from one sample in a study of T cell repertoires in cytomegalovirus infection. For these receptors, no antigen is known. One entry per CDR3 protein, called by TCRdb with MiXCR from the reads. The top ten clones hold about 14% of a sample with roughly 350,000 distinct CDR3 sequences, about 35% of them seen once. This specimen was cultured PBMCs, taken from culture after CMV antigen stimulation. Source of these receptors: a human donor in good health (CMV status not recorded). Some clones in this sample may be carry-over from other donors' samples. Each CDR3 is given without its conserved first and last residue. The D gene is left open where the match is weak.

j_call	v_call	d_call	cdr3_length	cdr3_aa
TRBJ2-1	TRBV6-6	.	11	ASSWQDYNEQF
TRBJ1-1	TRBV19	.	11	ATADSKNTEAF
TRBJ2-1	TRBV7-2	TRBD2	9	ASRAGTKQF
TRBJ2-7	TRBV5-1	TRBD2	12	ASSFGTSGSSEY
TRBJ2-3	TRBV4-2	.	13	ASSQDPRTGLTQY
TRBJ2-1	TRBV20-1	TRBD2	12	SAISGILPNEQF
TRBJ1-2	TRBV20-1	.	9	SARGSYGYT
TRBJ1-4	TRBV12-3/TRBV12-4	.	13	ASSPHSRSNEKLF
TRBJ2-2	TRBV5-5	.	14	ASSLAGVWNTGELF
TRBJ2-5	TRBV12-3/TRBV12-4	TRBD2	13	ASSLLAGGWETQY
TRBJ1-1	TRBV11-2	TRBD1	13	ASSRGQGLNTEAF